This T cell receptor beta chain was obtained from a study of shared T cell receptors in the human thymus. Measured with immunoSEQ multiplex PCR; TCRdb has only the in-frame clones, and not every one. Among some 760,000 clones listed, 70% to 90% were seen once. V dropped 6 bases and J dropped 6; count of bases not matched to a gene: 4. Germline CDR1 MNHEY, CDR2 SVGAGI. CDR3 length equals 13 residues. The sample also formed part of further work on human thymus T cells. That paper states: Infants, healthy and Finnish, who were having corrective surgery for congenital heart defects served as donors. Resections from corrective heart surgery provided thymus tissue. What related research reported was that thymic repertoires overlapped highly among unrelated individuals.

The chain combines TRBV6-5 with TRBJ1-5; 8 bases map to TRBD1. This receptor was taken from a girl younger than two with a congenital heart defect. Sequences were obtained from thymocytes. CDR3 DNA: TGTGCCAGCAGACCGGACAGGGCTCAGCCCCAGCATTTT. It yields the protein CASRPDRAQPQHF.